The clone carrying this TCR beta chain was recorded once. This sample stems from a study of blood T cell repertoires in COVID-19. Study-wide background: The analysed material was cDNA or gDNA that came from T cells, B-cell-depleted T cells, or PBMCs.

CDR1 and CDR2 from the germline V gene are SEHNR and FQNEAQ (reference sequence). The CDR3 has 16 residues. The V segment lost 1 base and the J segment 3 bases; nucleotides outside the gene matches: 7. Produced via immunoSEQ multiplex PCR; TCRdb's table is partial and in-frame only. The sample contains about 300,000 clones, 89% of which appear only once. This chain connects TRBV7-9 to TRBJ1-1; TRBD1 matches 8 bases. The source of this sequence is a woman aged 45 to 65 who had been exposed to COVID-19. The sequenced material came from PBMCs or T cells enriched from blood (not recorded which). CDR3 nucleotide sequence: TGTGCCAGCAGCTTAGGCCGGTTACAGGGGGACACTGAAGCTTTCTTT. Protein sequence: CASSLGRLQGDTEAFF.